Below, 11 T cell receptor beta chains from the same sample are listed, as sequenced in a study of blood T cell repertoires in COVID-19. TCRdb's copy holds only in-frame clones and misses some; the assay was immunoSEQ multiplex PCR. The top ten clones hold 4% to 5.5% of a sample with about 210,000 clones, over 75% of them seen once. Input material: peripheral blood. The receptors shown here come from a woman aged 40 to 50 with acute or convalescent COVID-19.

This clone was found once. The chain has TRBV6-1 and TRBJ1-5; D not certain. Deletions cut 0 bases from V and 4 bases from J, with 7 bases between. Germline CDR1 reads MNHNS; CDR2 reads SASEGT. CDR3 length: 14 residues. CDR3 coding DNA: TGTGCCAGCAGTGAAGCGTGGGCGAATCAGCCCCAGCATTTT. Its translation: CASSEAWANQPQHF.

This chain connects TRBV15 to TRBJ1-1, with D possibly TRBD1 on 5 matching bases. The CDR3 covers 12 residues. Germline CDR1 LNHNV, CDR2 YYDKDF (reference sequence). Trimming shortened V by 1 base and J by 6 bases, and 6 bases separated the two germline ends. The CDR3 loop reads CATSRGGAEAFF. CDR3 sequence (DNA): TGTGCCACCAGCAGAGGGGGGGCTGAAGCTTTCTTT.

The chain uses TRBV2 and TRBJ1-2; maybe TRBD1 (6 bases). Trimming left V 9 bases short and J 4 bases short, with 12 bases between. The CDR3 sequence is 12 residues long. Germline V gene lookup returns CDR1 SNHLY and CDR2 FYNNEI. DNA of the CDR3: TGTGCCAGAAACAGGGTGATCTATGGCTACACCTTC. This gives the protein CARNRVIYGYTF.

The rearrangement uses TRBV9 and TRBJ2-7, with TRBD1 matching over 8 bases. Germline-derived CDR1 and CDR2 are SGDLS and YYNGEE. Unmatched junction bases numbered 3, after V lost 4 bases and J lost 3 bases. This CDR3 contains 13 residues. CDR3 DNA: TGTGCCAGCAGCCCTGGGACAGGCTACGAGCAGTACGTC. This gives the protein CASSPGTGYEQYV.

This chain uses TRBV6-6 with TRBJ1-3, with TRBD1 matching over 9 bases. This CDR3 has 15 residues. V gave up 2 bases and J gave up 5 bases; unmatched junction bases: 4. CDR1 is MNHNY, CDR2 SVGAGI, per germline (reference sequence). CDR3 region: CASSYNRGHRNTIYF. The CDR3 bases are TGTGCCAGCAGTTACAACAGGGGGCATAGAAACACCATATATTTT.

V gene TRBV19 combines with J gene TRBJ2-5, with TRBD1 identical over 8 bases. The CDR3 is made up of 17 amino acids. From germline, CDR1 is LNHDA and CDR2 SQIVND (reference sequence). Trimming took 4 bases from V and 1 from J; bases not matched to a gene: 11. The CDR3 protein is CASSTPNGQGFQETQYF. The CDR3 coding sequence is TGTGCCAGTAGTACACCAAACGGACAGGGCTTCCAAGAGACCCAGTACTTC.

The V and J genes are TRBV10-3 and TRBJ1-1; TRBD1 matches 9 bases. The CDR3 length is 15 residues. V shed 6 bases, J shed 5 bases, and the junction held 10 bases outside the gene matches. Germline V lookup: CDR1 ENHRY, CDR2 SYGVKD. This chain's CDR3 is CAIRVPGQGETEAFF. In DNA form, the CDR3 reads TGTGCCATCAGGGTCCCGGGACAGGGTGAGACTGAAGCTTTCTTT.

This clone appeared a single time. The same CDR3 can be traced to other DNA sequences in this sample. This sequence joins TRBV5-1 and TRBJ1-6, with 7 bases matching TRBD1. V shed 1 base and J 7 bases; nucleotides not matched to a gene: 5. CDR1 is SGHRS, CDR2 YFSETQ, per germline. The CDR3 is 15 amino acids. CDR3 amino acids: CASSLRQGGNSPLHF. The DNA for the CDR3 is TGCGCCAGCAGCTTGAGACAGGGTGGGAATTCACCCCTCCACTTT.

The J gene is TRBJ1-1, the V gene TRBV25-1; unclear D gene. The CDR3 has 14 residues. CDR1 is MGHDK, CDR2 SYGVNS, per germline. Trimming removed 2 bases at V and 5 bases at J, with 12 bases between. The CDR3: CASSEPSGLTEAFF. The CDR3 bases are TGTGCCAGCAGTGAACCCTCGGGGTTAACTGAAGCTTTCTTT.

This chain uses TRBV12-5 with TRBJ1-1; the match to TRBD1 covers 7 bases. The CDR3 is made up of 16 amino acids. The junction had 11 bases not matched to a gene; V was cut back by 4 bases and J by 3 bases. The V gene's germline CDR1 is LGHNT and CDR2 FRNRAP. The CDR3 sequence is CASGSPVDREDTEAFF. As DNA, the CDR3 is TGTGCTAGTGGTTCACCCGTCGACAGGGAGGACACTGAAGCTTTCTTT.

This clone was found a few times. The V and J genes are TRBV30 and TRBJ2-1; D is unclear. The germline gives CDR1 GTSNPN, CDR2 SVGIG (reference sequence). This CDR3 contains 12 residues. The V and J ends lost 2 bases and 7 bases respectively, with 9 bases between them. CDR3 residues: CAWSSGRNEQFF. For the CDR3, the DNA is TGTGCCTGGAGTTCAGGCCGGAATGAGCAGTTCTTC.